This is a list of T cell receptor beta chains from one sample in a study of T-cell reconstitution after alpha-beta-depleted transplantation in children. From the PCR reads, TCRdb called clonotypes with MiXCR, one entry per CDR3 protein. Seen here are roughly 500,000 distinct CDR3 sequences, approximately 20% observed once, and the top ten hold 3.3%. The material was PBMCs from the stem cell graft donor, obtained from the stem cell graft. These receptors originate from a human donor who donated a stem cell graft to a child with acute lymphoblastic leukemia. The CDR3 runs from the conserved cysteine through the conserved F or W. The D gene is left open where the match is weak. Clone size is given for some rows only: seen once, a few or many times, or a class if the clone is expanded.

cdr3_nt: TGTGCCAGCAGCTTAGTACAGGGGGACACCATATATTTT; cdr3_aa: CASSLVQGDTIYF; v_call: TRBV7-7; clone_size: few; j_call: TRBJ1-3; d_call: TRBD1
cdr3_nt: TGCGCCAGCAGCTTGGGGCTGATCGGCTTCTATGGCTACACCTTC; cdr3_aa: CASSLGLIGFYGYTF; v_call: TRBV5-1; clone_size: .; j_call: TRBJ1-2; d_call: .
cdr3_nt: TGCGCCAGCAGCCCATGGGACAGGTCCTACGAGCAGTACTTC; cdr3_aa: CASSPWDRSYEQYF; v_call: TRBV5-1; clone_size: .; j_call: TRBJ2-7; d_call: TRBD1
cdr3_nt: TGTGCCAGCAGACGGGGGACCTACGAGCAGTACTTC; cdr3_aa: CASRRGTYEQYF; v_call: TRBV6-5; clone_size: few; j_call: TRBJ2-7; d_call: .
cdr3_nt: TGTGCCAGCAGGAGACAGGTTAACACTGAAGCTTTCTTT; cdr3_aa: CASRRQVNTEAFF; v_call: TRBV7-3; clone_size: .; j_call: TRBJ1-1; d_call: .
cdr3_nt: TGCGCCAGCAGCTTGGAAGGGACATCCACCGGGGAGCTGTTTTTT; cdr3_aa: CASSLEGTSTGELFF; v_call: TRBV5-1; clone_size: .; j_call: TRBJ2-2; d_call: .
cdr3_nt: TGTGCCAGCGGGCAGGGGACGCCGTTTTTT; cdr3_aa: CASGQGTPFF; v_call: TRBV6-1; clone_size: many; j_call: TRBJ2-2; d_call: .
cdr3_nt: TGTGCCAGCAGCAAAGGGAAGGCCGGGGAGCTGTTTTTT; cdr3_aa: CASSKGKAGELFF; v_call: TRBV21-1; clone_size: .; j_call: TRBJ2-2; d_call: .
cdr3_nt: TGCAGCGTTGAACTGGCCGGGACAGGGGAATCCTACGAGCAGTACTTC; cdr3_aa: CSVELAGTGESYEQYF; v_call: TRBV29-1; clone_size: many; j_call: TRBJ2-7; d_call: TRBD1
cdr3_nt: TGCAGCTTAATAACCGGGACTAGCGGGAGCTTCACCCCCCCAGATACGCAGTATTTT; cdr3_aa: CSLITGTSGSFTPPDTQYF; v_call: TRBV29-1; clone_size: .; j_call: TRBJ2-3; d_call: TRBD2
cdr3_nt: TGTGCCAGCAGTTTTTATCGGGTAGCGGGAAGGGGCGAGCAGTACTTC; cdr3_aa: CASSFYRVAGRGEQYF; v_call: TRBV12-3/TRBV12-4; clone_size: .; j_call: TRBJ2-7; d_call: TRBD2
cdr3_nt: TGCGCCAGCAGTGAGGCCGGGACAGGCCCCTACAATGAGCAGTTCTTC; cdr3_aa: CASSEAGTGPYNEQFF; v_call: TRBV10-1; clone_size: .; j_call: TRBJ2-1; d_call: TRBD1
cdr3_nt: TGTGCCAGCAGCTCAAACAGGGCCCAAGAGACCCAGTACTTC; cdr3_aa: CASSSNRAQETQYF; v_call: TRBV5-5; clone_size: few; j_call: TRBJ2-5; d_call: .
cdr3_nt: TGCAGCGTTGGGGGGGTGGAAGCGGGGATGTCCTACAATGAGCAGTTCTTC; cdr3_aa: CSVGGVEAGMSYNEQFF; v_call: TRBV29-1; clone_size: .; j_call: TRBJ2-1; d_call: TRBD2
cdr3_nt: TGCGCCAGCAGCCAAGAGACGGTCGGGAGCCGACTTAACGAGCAGTACTTC; cdr3_aa: CASSQETVGSRLNEQYF; v_call: TRBV4-1; clone_size: few; j_call: TRBJ2-7; d_call: .
cdr3_nt: TGTGCCAGCAGTATGGAAGGACAACACAATGAGCAGTTCTTC; cdr3_aa: CASSMEGQHNEQFF; v_call: TRBV6-4; clone_size: .; j_call: TRBJ2-1; d_call: .
cdr3_nt: TGCAGTGCTAGAGATTGGAGACAGGGGTCCCATGAGCAGTTCTTC; cdr3_aa: CSARDWRQGSHEQFF; v_call: TRBV20-1; clone_size: .; j_call: TRBJ2-1; d_call: TRBD1
cdr3_nt: TGTGCCAGCAGCCGGGAAGGGGTGGGAGTATCCCCCAATGAGCAGTTCTTC; cdr3_aa: CASSREGVGVSPNEQFF; v_call: TRBV6-1; clone_size: .; j_call: TRBJ2-1; d_call: .
cdr3_nt: TGCGCCAGCAGCTCCCTTCCGGGACAGGGATGGGCCGGGGAGCTGTTTTTT; cdr3_aa: CASSSLPGQGWAGELFF; v_call: TRBV5-1; clone_size: .; j_call: TRBJ2-2; d_call: TRBD1
cdr3_nt: TGTGCCAGCAGCTTAGGACTAGCGGGAGGGTATGAGCAGTTCTTC; cdr3_aa: CASSLGLAGGYEQFF; v_call: TRBV7-3; clone_size: .; j_call: TRBJ2-1; d_call: TRBD2
cdr3_nt: TGCAGCGCCCTGACTAGCGGGAGACCCTACGAGCAGTACTTC; cdr3_aa: CSALTSGRPYEQYF; v_call: TRBV29-1; clone_size: .; j_call: TRBJ2-7; d_call: TRBD2
cdr3_nt: TGTGCCAGCAGTTACTCTCCGGGACTAGCGGGACCTAGCACAGATACGCAGTATTTT; cdr3_aa: CASSYSPGLAGPSTDTQYF; v_call: TRBV27; clone_size: .; j_call: TRBJ2-3; d_call: TRBD2
cdr3_nt: TGCAGTGCGCCCGGGAGCTCCTACGAGCAGTACTTC; cdr3_aa: CSAPGSSYEQYF; v_call: TRBV20-1; clone_size: .; j_call: TRBJ2-7; d_call: .
cdr3_nt: TGCAGCGTTGATTGGGGGGACACAGATACGCAGTATTTT; cdr3_aa: CSVDWGDTDTQYF; v_call: TRBV29-1; clone_size: .; j_call: TRBJ2-3; d_call: .
cdr3_nt: TGCGCCAGCAGCCACCCAAGATCATTGACGCAGTATTTT; cdr3_aa: CASSHPRSLTQYF; v_call: TRBV4-1; clone_size: few; j_call: TRBJ2-3; d_call: .
cdr3_nt: TGTGCCAGCAGTTGGTTGGGGGCGCAGAACACCGGGGAGCTGTTTTTT; cdr3_aa: CASSWLGAQNTGELFF; v_call: TRBV27; clone_size: few; j_call: TRBJ2-2; d_call: .
cdr3_nt: TGTGCCAGCAGTGAGCAGTATGGTTACGAGCAGTACTTC; cdr3_aa: CASSEQYGYEQYF; v_call: TRBV25-1; clone_size: few; j_call: TRBJ2-7; d_call: .
cdr3_nt: TGTGCCAGTAGTGCAGGGGTCGGGCAGCCCCAGCATTTT; cdr3_aa: CASSAGVGQPQHF; v_call: TRBV19; clone_size: .; j_call: TRBJ1-5; d_call: .
cdr3_nt: TGTGCCAGCAGTACCGGGACAGCGCCCTACGAGCAGTACTTC; cdr3_aa: CASSTGTAPYEQYF; v_call: TRBV12-3/TRBV12-4; clone_size: .; j_call: TRBJ2-7; d_call: TRBD1
cdr3_nt: TGTGCCAGCAGCTTCGACGGGAGGGCTTTTAAGGACACCGGGGAGCTGTTTTTT; cdr3_aa: CASSFDGRAFKDTGELFF; v_call: TRBV7-6; clone_size: .; j_call: TRBJ2-2; d_call: TRBD2
cdr3_nt: TGCGCCAGCAGCTTGGAGTCGGGTAATGAAAAACTGTTTTTT; cdr3_aa: CASSLESGNEKLFF; v_call: TRBV5-1; clone_size: .; j_call: TRBJ1-4; d_call: .
cdr3_nt: TGTGCCATCAGGAGGGACAGGGATTATGCCTACGAGCAGTACTTC; cdr3_aa: CAIRRDRDYAYEQYF; v_call: TRBV10-3; clone_size: few; j_call: TRBJ2-7; d_call: TRBD1
cdr3_nt: TGTGCCAGCAGTTTTCTACCCCCGGGACCGGGAGAGACCCAGTACTTC; cdr3_aa: CASSFLPPGPGETQYF; v_call: TRBV12-3/TRBV12-4; clone_size: .; j_call: TRBJ2-5; d_call: .
cdr3_nt: TGTGCCATCAGTGACCAGGACAGGGGTGGTGAAAAACTGTTTTTT; cdr3_aa: CAISDQDRGGEKLFF; v_call: TRBV10-3; clone_size: .; j_call: TRBJ1-4; d_call: TRBD1
cdr3_nt: TGTGCCAGCAGCTTAGTGGGAGTCTTCTACAATGAGCAGTTCTTC; cdr3_aa: CASSLVGVFYNEQFF; v_call: TRBV7-9; clone_size: .; j_call: TRBJ2-1; d_call: .
cdr3_nt: TGTGCCAGCAGCGTAGCGGGGAGGGAAACGGGAGAGCAGTACTTC; cdr3_aa: CASSVAGRETGEQYF; v_call: TRBV9; clone_size: .; j_call: TRBJ2-7; d_call: TRBD2
cdr3_nt: TGTGCCAGCAGCTTAAATCTCGCAGCGAACACTGAAGCTTTCTTT; cdr3_aa: CASSLNLAANTEAFF; v_call: TRBV7-3; clone_size: few; j_call: TRBJ1-1; d_call: .
cdr3_nt: TGCGCCAGCAGCTTAGGCGACAGGGAGAATGAAAAACTGTTTTTT; cdr3_aa: CASSLGDRENEKLFF; v_call: TRBV5-1; clone_size: .; j_call: TRBJ1-4; d_call: TRBD1
cdr3_nt: TGTGCCAGCAGTTACTCGAAGGAGAGGGAGCAGTACTTC; cdr3_aa: CASSYSKEREQYF; v_call: TRBV6-5; clone_size: .; j_call: TRBJ2-7; d_call: .
cdr3_nt: TGTGCCAGCAGCTTTGGGCAGGGCGGCACCGGGGAGCTGTTTTTT; cdr3_aa: CASSFGQGGTGELFF; v_call: TRBV12-3/TRBV12-4; clone_size: many; j_call: TRBJ2-2; d_call: .
cdr3_nt: TGTGCCAGCAGCTTAGACCCTGTCGGGGGCGCGGAGACCCAGTACTTC; cdr3_aa: CASSLDPVGGAETQYF; v_call: TRBV7-9; clone_size: few; j_call: TRBJ2-5; d_call: .
cdr3_nt: TGTGCCAGCAGCCCCGCCGAGGGGAACACTGAAGCTTTCTTT; cdr3_aa: CASSPAEGNTEAFF; v_call: TRBV7-9; clone_size: few; j_call: TRBJ1-1; d_call: .
cdr3_nt: TGTGCCAGCACACCCAGGGAGAACACTGAAGCTTTCTTT; cdr3_aa: CASTPRENTEAFF; v_call: TRBV6-1; clone_size: few; j_call: TRBJ1-1; d_call: .
cdr3_nt: TGCGCCAGCAGCTCCCTCGGAGGAGCGGCTAGCACAGATACGCAGTATTTT; cdr3_aa: CASSSLGGAASTDTQYF; v_call: TRBV5-1; clone_size: .; j_call: TRBJ2-3; d_call: .
cdr3_nt: TGCGCCAGCAGCTTGGGCCTAGCGGGAGGCGGAGAGCAGTACTTC; cdr3_aa: CASSLGLAGGGEQYF; v_call: TRBV5-1; clone_size: many; j_call: TRBJ2-7; d_call: TRBD2